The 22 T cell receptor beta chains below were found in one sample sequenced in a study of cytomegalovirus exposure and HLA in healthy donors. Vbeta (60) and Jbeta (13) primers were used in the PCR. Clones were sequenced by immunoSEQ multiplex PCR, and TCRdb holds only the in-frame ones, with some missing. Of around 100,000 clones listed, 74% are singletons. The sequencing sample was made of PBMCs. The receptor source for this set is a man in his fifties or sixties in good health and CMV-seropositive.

CDR3 in amino acids: CASSYKGLAEYEQYF. As DNA, the CDR3 is TGTGCCAGCAGTTACAAAGGACTAGCGGAATACGAGCAGTACTTC. The chain combines TRBV6-5 with TRBJ2-7; 10 bases are a match to TRBD2. The V gene's germline CDR1 is MNHEY and CDR2 SVGAGI. The V gene end was trimmed by 2 bases and the J gene end by 4 bases; junction bases not matched to a gene: 5. The CDR3 consists of 15 residues.

The CDR3 nucleotides read TGTGCCAGCACCCGGGCGGGGAGCTCCTACAATGAGCAGTTCTTC. Its translation is CASTRAGSSYNEQFF. J is TRBJ2-1 and V is TRBV6-1, with D perhaps TRBD2 (6 bases). Per the germline V gene, CDR1 is MNHNS and CDR2 is SASEGT. V was trimmed by 7 bases and J by 0 bases, leaving 13 bases between them. This CDR3 has 15 residues.

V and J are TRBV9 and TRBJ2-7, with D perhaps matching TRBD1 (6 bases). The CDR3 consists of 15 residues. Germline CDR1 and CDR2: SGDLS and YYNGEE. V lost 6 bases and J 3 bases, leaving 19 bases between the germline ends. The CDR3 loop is CASTQGSGAYYEQYF. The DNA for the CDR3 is TGTGCCAGCACACAGGGATCGGGTGCCTACTACGAGCAGTACTTC.

CDR3 sequence (DNA): TGTGCCAGCAGGGCCTCGACAGGGCTGGATCAGCCCCAGCATTTT. Its protein is CASRASTGLDQPQHF. This rearrangement joins TRBV27 to TRBJ1-5, with 7 bases identical to TRBD1. CDR1 is MNHEY, CDR2 SMNVEV, per germline (reference sequence). The V segment lost 6 bases and the J segment 5 bases; nucleotides outside the gene matches: 10. The CDR3 consists of 15 residues.

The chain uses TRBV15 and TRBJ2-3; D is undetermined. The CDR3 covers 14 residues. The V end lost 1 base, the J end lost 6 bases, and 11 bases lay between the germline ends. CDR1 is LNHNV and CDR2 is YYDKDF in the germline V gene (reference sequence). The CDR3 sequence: CATSRASQADTQYF. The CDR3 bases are TGTGCCACCAGCAGAGCCAGCCAGGCCGATACGCAGTATTTT.

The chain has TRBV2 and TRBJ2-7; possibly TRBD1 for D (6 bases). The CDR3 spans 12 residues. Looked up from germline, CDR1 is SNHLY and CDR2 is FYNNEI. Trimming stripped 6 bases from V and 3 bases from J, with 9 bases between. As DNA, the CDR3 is TGTGCCAGCAGCCTACAGGGCTACGAGCAGTACTTC. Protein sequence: CASSLQGYEQYF.

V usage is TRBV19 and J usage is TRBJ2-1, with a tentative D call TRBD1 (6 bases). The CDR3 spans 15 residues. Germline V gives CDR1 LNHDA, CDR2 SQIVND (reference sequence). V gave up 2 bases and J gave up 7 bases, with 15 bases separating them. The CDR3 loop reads CASSINRVLSNEQFF. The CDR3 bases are TGTGCCAGTAGTATAAACAGGGTTCTGTCAAATGAGCAGTTCTTC.

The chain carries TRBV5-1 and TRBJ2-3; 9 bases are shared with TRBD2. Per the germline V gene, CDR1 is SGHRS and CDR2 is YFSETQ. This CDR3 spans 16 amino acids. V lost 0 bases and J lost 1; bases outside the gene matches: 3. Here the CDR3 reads CASSLGSSGGTDTQYF. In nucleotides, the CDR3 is TGCGCCAGCAGCTTGGGGTCTAGCGGGGGCACAGATACGCAGTATTTT. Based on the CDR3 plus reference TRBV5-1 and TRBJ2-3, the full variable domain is KAGVTQTPRYLIKTRGQQVTLSCSPISGHRSVSWYQQTPGQGLQFLFEYFSETQRNKGNFPGRFSGRQFSNSRSEMNVSTLELGDSALYLCASSLGSSGGTDTQYFGPGTRLTVL.

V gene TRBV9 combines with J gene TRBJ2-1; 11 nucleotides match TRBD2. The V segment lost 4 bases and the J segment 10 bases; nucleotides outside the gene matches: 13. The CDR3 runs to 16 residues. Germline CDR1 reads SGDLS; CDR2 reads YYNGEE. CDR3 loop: CASSPRGLADLWEQFF. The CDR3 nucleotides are TGTGCCAGCAGCCCCCGGGGACTAGCGGACCTATGGGAGCAGTTCTTC.

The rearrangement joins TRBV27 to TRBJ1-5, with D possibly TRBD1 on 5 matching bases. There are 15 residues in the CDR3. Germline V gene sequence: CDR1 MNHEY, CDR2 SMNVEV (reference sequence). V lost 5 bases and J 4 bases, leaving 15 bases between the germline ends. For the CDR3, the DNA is TGTGCCAGCAGTCCAGGGTCGGGGGGGAATCAGCCCCAGCATTTT. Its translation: CASSPGSGGNQPQHF.

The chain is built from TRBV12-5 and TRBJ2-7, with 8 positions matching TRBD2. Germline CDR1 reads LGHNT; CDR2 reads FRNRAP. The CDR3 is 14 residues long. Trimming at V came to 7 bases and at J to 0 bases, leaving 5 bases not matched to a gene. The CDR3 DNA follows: TGTGCTAGTGCCCCGAGCGGGGGCTCCTACGAGCAGTACTTC. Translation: CASAPSGGSYEQYF. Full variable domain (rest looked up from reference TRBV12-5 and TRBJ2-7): DARVTQTPRHKVTEMGQEVTMRCQPILGHNTVFWYRQTMMQGLELLAYFRNRAPLDDSGMPKDRFSAEMPDATLATLKIQPSEPRDSAVYFCASAPSGGSYEQYFGPGTRLTVT.

In DNA form, the CDR3 reads TGCGCCAGCAGCTTGGGTTTCGGGCAGCGGGATCGGAGCACAGATACGCAGTATTTT. Translating it yields CASSLGFGQRDRSTDTQYF. V is TRBV5-1 and J is TRBJ2-3; TRBD2 aligns across 7 bases. The V gene's germline CDR1 is SGHRS and CDR2 YFSETQ. The V and J ends lost 0 bases and 0 bases, in that order; junction bases with no gene match: 13. The CDR3 consists of 19 residues. Based on the CDR3 plus reference TRBV5-1 and TRBJ2-3, the full variable domain is KAGVTQTPRYLIKTRGQQVTLSCSPISGHRSVSWYQQTPGQGLQFLFEYFSETQRNKGNFPGRFSGRQFSNSRSEMNVSTLELGDSALYLCASSLGFGQRDRSTDTQYFGPGTRLTVL.

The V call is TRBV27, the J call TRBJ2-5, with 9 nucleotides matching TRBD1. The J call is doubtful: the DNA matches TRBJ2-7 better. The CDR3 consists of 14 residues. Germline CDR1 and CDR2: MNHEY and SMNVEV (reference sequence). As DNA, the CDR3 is TGTGCCAGCAGTTTGGGGGGGACAGGGAACGAGCAGTACTTC. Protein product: CASSLGGTGNEQYF.

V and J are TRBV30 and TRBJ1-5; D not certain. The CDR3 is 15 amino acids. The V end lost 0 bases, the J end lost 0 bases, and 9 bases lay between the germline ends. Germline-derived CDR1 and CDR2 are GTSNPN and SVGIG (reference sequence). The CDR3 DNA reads TGTGCCTGGAGTGTACCCCGCTATAGCAATCAGCCCCAGCATTTT. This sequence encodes CAWSVPRYSNQPQHF.

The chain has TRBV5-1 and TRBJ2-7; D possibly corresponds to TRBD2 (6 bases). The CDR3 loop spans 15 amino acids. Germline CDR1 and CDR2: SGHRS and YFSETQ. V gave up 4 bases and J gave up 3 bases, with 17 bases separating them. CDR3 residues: CASSPSGGSFYEQYF. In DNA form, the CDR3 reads TGCGCCAGCAGCCCTTCCGGGGGTAGCTTCTACGAGCAGTACTTC.

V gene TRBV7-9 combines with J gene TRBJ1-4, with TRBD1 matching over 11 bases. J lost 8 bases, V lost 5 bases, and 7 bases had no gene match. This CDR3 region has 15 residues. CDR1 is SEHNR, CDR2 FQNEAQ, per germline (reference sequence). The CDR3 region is CASSPGQGAREKLFF. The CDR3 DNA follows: TGTGCCAGCAGCCCAGGACAGGGGGCGAGAGAAAAACTGTTTTTT.

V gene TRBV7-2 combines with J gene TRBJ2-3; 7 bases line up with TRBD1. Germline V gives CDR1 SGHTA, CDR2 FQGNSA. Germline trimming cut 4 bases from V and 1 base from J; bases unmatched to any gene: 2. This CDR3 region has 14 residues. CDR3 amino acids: CASSYGQGTDTQYF. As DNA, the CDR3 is TGTGCCAGCAGCTACGGACAGGGCACAGATACGCAGTATTTT. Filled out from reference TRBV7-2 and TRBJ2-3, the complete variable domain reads GAGVSQSPSNKVTEKGKDVELRCDPISGHTALYWYRQSLGQGLEFLIYFQGNSAPDKSGLPSDRFSAERTGGSVSTLTIQRTQQEDSAVYLCASSYGQGTDTQYFGPGTRLTVL.

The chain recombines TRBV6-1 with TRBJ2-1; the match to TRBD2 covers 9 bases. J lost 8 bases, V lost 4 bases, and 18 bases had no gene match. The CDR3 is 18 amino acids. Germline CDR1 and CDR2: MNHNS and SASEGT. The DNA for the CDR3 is TGTGCCAGCAGTGGGCAGATGGTAGGCGGGAGGGCCAACGATGAGCAGTTCTTC. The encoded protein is CASSGQMVGGRANDEQFF.

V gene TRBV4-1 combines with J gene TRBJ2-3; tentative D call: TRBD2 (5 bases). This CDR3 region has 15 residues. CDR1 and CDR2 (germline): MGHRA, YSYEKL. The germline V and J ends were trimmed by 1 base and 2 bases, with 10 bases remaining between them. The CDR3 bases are TGCGCCAGCAGCCAAGTTACCGGACTCACAGATACGCAGTATTTT. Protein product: CASSQVTGLTDTQYF.

CDR3 sequence: CASSPQGGQYGYTF. CDR3 bases: TGCGCCAGCAGCCCTCAAGGCGGGCAGTATGGCTACACCTTC. The V call is TRBV5-1, the J call TRBJ1-2; no clear D. The CDR3 runs 14 residues. Germline CDR1 is SGHRS and CDR2 is YFSETQ. The V and J ends lost 4 bases and 5 bases respectively, with 15 bases between them.

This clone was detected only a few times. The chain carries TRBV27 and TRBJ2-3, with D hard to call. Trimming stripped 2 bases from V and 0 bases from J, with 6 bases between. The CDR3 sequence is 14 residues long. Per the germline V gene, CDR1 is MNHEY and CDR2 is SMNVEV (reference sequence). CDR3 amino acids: CASSLGRSTDTQYF. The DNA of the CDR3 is TGTGCCAGCAGTTTAGGCCGAAGCACAGATACGCAGTATTTT.

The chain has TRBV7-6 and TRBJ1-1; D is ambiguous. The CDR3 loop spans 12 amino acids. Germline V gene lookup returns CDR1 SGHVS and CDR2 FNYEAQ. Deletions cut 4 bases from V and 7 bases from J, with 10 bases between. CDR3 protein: CASSSTAGEAFF. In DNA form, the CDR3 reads TGTGCCAGCAGCTCTACGGCAGGTGAAGCTTTCTTT. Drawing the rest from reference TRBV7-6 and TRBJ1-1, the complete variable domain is GAGVSQSPRYKVTKRGQDVALRCDPISGHVSLYWYRQALGQGPEFLTYFNYEAQQDKSGLPNDRFSAERPEGSISTLTIQRTEQRDSAMYRCASSSTAGEAFFGQGTRLTVV.